Below, one T cell receptor beta chain is given with its context. Its antigen is currently unknown. This sample was taken from a study of T cell responses to AZD1222 COVID-19 vaccine. Study as a whole: Pooling was applied to second doses at about 4 or about 12 weeks.

Generated by immunoSEQ multiplex PCR, the TCRdb table keeps only in-frame clones and is missing some. The repertoire holds about 170,000 clones, about nine tenths seen once, with less than 3% in the top ten. Overall study results and limits: Spike as a whole was targeted by vaccine-associated CD4 TCRs, dominant at 160-218 and 743-854. Close to half of spike-specific TCRs reportedly recognize unmutated variant regions. The sample set comprised mostly white British donors with more females, and clonal diversity was possibly underestimated.

The CDR3 contains 17 residues. The germline V gene has CDR1 SGHRS and CDR2 YFSETQ. V lost 3 bases to trimming and J lost 10 bases; unmatched junction nucleotides: 10. The origin of this receptor is an adult in good health. The genes are TRBV5-1 and TRBJ2-1, with 16 bases aligning to TRBD2. The input for sequencing was peripheral blood, taken on day 0 of AZD1222 vaccination. The CDR3 DNA reads as TGCGCCAGCAGCTCCGAGGGACTAGCGGGAGGGCCTGGAGAGCAGTTCTTC. Translation gives CASSSEGLAGGPGEQFF.